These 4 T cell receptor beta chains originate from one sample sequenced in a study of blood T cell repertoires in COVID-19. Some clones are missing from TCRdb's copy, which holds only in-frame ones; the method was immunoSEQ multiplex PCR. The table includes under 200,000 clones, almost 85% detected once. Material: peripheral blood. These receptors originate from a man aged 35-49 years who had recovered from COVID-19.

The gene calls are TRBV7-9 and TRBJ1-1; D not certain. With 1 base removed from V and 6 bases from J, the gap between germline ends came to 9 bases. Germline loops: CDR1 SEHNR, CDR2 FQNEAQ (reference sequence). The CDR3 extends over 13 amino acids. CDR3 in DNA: TGTGCCAGCAGCTTAGTGGCCGGGGCTGAAGCTTTCTTT. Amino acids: CASSLVAGAEAFF.

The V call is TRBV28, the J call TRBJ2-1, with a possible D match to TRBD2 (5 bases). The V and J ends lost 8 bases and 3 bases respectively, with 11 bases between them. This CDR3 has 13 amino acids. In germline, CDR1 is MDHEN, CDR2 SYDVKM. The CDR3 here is CASGGVGYNEQFF. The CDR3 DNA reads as TGTGCCAGCGGAGGAGTGGGCTACAATGAGCAGTTCTTC.

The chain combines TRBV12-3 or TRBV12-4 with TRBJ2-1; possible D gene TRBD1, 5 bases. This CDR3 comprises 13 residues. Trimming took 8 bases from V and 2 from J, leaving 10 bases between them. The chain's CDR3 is CASGQPAYNEQFF. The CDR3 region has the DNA TGTGCCAGCGGACAACCTGCCTACAATGAGCAGTTCTTC.

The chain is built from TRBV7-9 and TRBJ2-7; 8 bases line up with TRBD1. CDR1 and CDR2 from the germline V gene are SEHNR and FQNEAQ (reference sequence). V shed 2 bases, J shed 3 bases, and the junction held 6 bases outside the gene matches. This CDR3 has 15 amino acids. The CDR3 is CASSLNRGLFYEQYF. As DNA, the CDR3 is TGTGCCAGCAGCTTAAACAGGGGGTTGTTCTACGAGCAGTACTTC.